These T cell receptor beta chains were read from a single sample in a study of T cell responses to AZD1222 COVID-19 vaccine. Data came from immunoSEQ multiplex PCR; TCRdb stores just in-frame clones and leaves some out. Here the sample spans some 80,000 clones, about 87% being singletons. Material: peripheral blood, obtained 28 days after the second dose of the MenACWY control vaccine. These receptors were taken from an adult who received the MenACWY meningococcal vaccine as a control. Each CDR3 is given with its conserved first and last residue. Each record gives: CDR3 length, V gene, D gene, J gene, clone size, CDR3 DNA, CDR3 protein. The D gene is left open where the match is weak. Size values are once, few and many counts, or a class for expanded clones, and some rows have none.

CDR3 length: 16; V gene: TRBV6-1; D gene: NA; J gene: TRBJ1-5; clone size: NA; CDR3 DNA: TGTGCCAGCAGTGAAGCGGAAGGGACACACAATCAGCCCCAGCATTTT; CDR3 protein: CASSEAEGTHNQPQHF
CDR3 length: 15; V gene: TRBV11-2; D gene: TRBD1; J gene: TRBJ2-7; clone size: NA; CDR3 DNA: TGTGCCAGCAGCTACTATGCCCAGGGGGAATACGAGCAGTACTTC; CDR3 protein: CASSYYAQGEYEQYF
CDR3 length: 16; V gene: TRBV9; D gene: TRBD1; J gene: TRBJ2-7; clone size: NA; CDR3 DNA: TGTGCCAGCAGCACCCAACAGGGGGCTGGTGCCTACGAGCAGTACTTC; CDR3 protein: CASSTQQGAGAYEQYF
CDR3 length: 16; V gene: TRBV6-6; D gene: NA; J gene: TRBJ2-4; clone size: few; CDR3 DNA: TGTGCCAGCAGTTATTCGACTAGTACTACCCAAAACATTCAGTACTTC; CDR3 protein: CASSYSTSTTQNIQYF
CDR3 length: 11; V gene: TRBV2; D gene: NA; J gene: TRBJ1-5; clone size: NA; CDR3 DNA: TGTGCCAGCAGTGTGGATCAGCCCCAGCATTTT; CDR3 protein: CASSVDQPQHF
CDR3 length: 17; V gene: TRBV5-6; D gene: TRBD1; J gene: TRBJ1-4; clone size: NA; CDR3 DNA: TGTGCCAGCATCAAATGGGGACAGGGGAGGCGACAAGAAAAACTGTTTTTT; CDR3 protein: CASIKWGQGRRQEKLFF
CDR3 length: 13; V gene: TRBV29-1; D gene: TRBD1; J gene: TRBJ2-2; clone size: NA; CDR3 DNA: TGCAGCGTGGGACAGGGGACAGCCGGGGAGCTGTTTTTT; CDR3 protein: CSVGQGTAGELFF
CDR3 length: 15; V gene: TRBV11-1; D gene: NA; J gene: TRBJ2-7; clone size: few; CDR3 DNA: TGTGCCAGCAGCTTAAACGGGGGATTCACCTACGAGCAGTACTTC; CDR3 protein: CASSLNGGFTYEQYF
CDR3 length: 15; V gene: TRBV6-6; D gene: NA; J gene: TRBJ2-2; clone size: NA; CDR3 DNA: TGTGCCAGCAGGCCCGGATCCGGGTGGACCGGGGAGCTGTTTTTT; CDR3 protein: CASRPGSGWTGELFF
CDR3 length: 12; V gene: TRBV3-1/TRBV3-2; D gene: NA; J gene: TRBJ1-1; clone size: once; CDR3 DNA: TGTGCCAGCAGCCATTCCGACAGGGAAGCTTTCTTT; CDR3 protein: CASSHSDREAFF
CDR3 length: 14; V gene: TRBV7-9; D gene: NA; J gene: TRBJ1-1; clone size: NA; CDR3 DNA: TGTGCCAGCAGCGGGGACGGAATGAACACTGAAGCTTTCTTT; CDR3 protein: CASSGDGMNTEAFF
CDR3 length: 13; V gene: TRBV29-1; D gene: NA; J gene: TRBJ1-1; clone size: NA; CDR3 DNA: TGCAGCGTTGAAGTTGGGGGGAACACTGAAGCTTTCTTT; CDR3 protein: CSVEVGGNTEAFF
CDR3 length: 15; V gene: TRBV3-1/TRBV3-2; D gene: TRBD1; J gene: TRBJ1-1; clone size: NA; CDR3 DNA: TGTGCCAGCAGCCAAGGTCTTTGGGACAGGGCAGAAGCTTTCTTT; CDR3 protein: CASSQGLWDRAEAFF
CDR3 length: 12; V gene: TRBV19; D gene: NA; J gene: TRBJ1-5; clone size: NA; CDR3 DNA: TGTGCCAGTAGTCGATCCAATCAGCCCCAGCATTTT; CDR3 protein: CASSRSNQPQHF
CDR3 length: 15; V gene: TRBV30; D gene: NA; J gene: TRBJ1-4; clone size: NA; CDR3 DNA: TGTGCCTGGAGAGCGCAGGGGAGGGGTAATGAAAAACTGTTTTTT; CDR3 protein: CAWRAQGRGNEKLFF
CDR3 length: 15; V gene: TRBV5-4; D gene: TRBD1; J gene: TRBJ1-1; clone size: NA; CDR3 DNA: TGTGCCAGCAGCCCGAGACAGGGCAGAAACACTGAAGCTTTCTTT; CDR3 protein: CASSPRQGRNTEAFF
CDR3 length: 15; V gene: TRBV19; D gene: TRBD1; J gene: TRBJ1-6; clone size: once; CDR3 DNA: TGTGCCAGTAGCGTGACAGGGGGCTATAATTCACCCCTCCACTTT; CDR3 protein: CASSVTGGYNSPLHF
CDR3 length: 16; V gene: TRBV4-3; D gene: NA; J gene: TRBJ1-5; clone size: NA; CDR3 DNA: TGCGCCAGCAGCCAAGAGTGGGATGATAGCAATCAGCCCCAGCATTTT; CDR3 protein: CASSQEWDDSNQPQHF
CDR3 length: 14; V gene: TRBV27; D gene: TRBD1; J gene: TRBJ2-7; clone size: NA; CDR3 DNA: TGTGCCAGCAGTTTTTGGGACAGGGTCCACGAGCAGTACTTC; CDR3 protein: CASSFWDRVHEQYF
CDR3 length: 14; V gene: TRBV5-6; D gene: NA; J gene: TRBJ1-2; clone size: NA; CDR3 DNA: TGTGCCAGCAGCTTGGTCACGGAGCGTCTGGGCTACACCTTC; CDR3 protein: CASSLVTERLGYTF
CDR3 length: 15; V gene: TRBV4-1; D gene: TRBD1; J gene: TRBJ2-3; clone size: NA; CDR3 DNA: TGCGCCAGCAGGGCGGCAGGGGGCCCCACAGATACGCAGTATTTT; CDR3 protein: CASRAAGGPTDTQYF
CDR3 length: 18; V gene: TRBV28; D gene: NA; J gene: TRBJ1-1; clone size: NA; CDR3 DNA: TGTGCCAGCAGTTTATTCGGCAGGGGAAGGTTTTTTAACACTGAAGCTTTCTTT; CDR3 protein: CASSLFGRGRFFNTEAFF
CDR3 length: 14; V gene: TRBV5-8; D gene: NA; J gene: TRBJ2-3; clone size: few; CDR3 DNA: TGTGCCAGCAGCGGGGGGCCGGGGACAGATACGCAGTATTTT; CDR3 protein: CASSGGPGTDTQYF
CDR3 length: 15; V gene: TRBV4-3; D gene: NA; J gene: TRBJ1-2; clone size: NA; CDR3 DNA: TGCGCCCGCCGCCGAGTGGGGGAGTCTAACTATGGCTACACCTTC; CDR3 protein: CARRRVGESNYGYTF